The next 25 T cell receptor beta chains were all read from a single sample in a study of T cells in Graves' hyperthyroidism and ophthalmopathy. TCR beta CDR3 regions were amplified from RNA transcripts. First-round RT-PCR of the TCR CDR3 relied on the HTBI primer set. MiXCR was run by TCRdb on the multiplex PCR reads, yielding one entry per CDR3 protein. The sample lists around 340,000 distinct CDR3 sequences, roughly 15% occurring once. The material sequenced was blood. Receptor source: a woman aged 25 to 45 with Graves' hyperthyroidism that later progressed to Graves' ophthalmopathy.

This clonotype was seen many times. The CDR3 is CASSPPGPYEQYF. The CDR3 region has the DNA TGTGCCAGCAGCCCCCCCGGGCCCTACGAGCAGTACTTC. V gene TRBV7-8 combines with J gene TRBJ2-7; D unresolved. Per the germline V gene, CDR1 is SGHVS and CDR2 is FQNEAQ. V gave up 5 bases and J gave up 2 bases, with 10 bases separating them. This CDR3 is 13 amino acids long.

This clonotype occurred many times. V gene TRBV7-9 combines with J gene TRBJ2-5, with D perhaps TRBD2 (6 bases). The CDR3 runs 15 residues. Trimming stripped 0 bases from V and 5 bases from J, with 13 bases between. Germline values: CDR1 SEHNR, CDR2 FQNEAQ (reference sequence). Here the CDR3 reads CASSLALRGAETQYF. For the CDR3, the DNA is TGTGCCAGCAGCTTAGCGCTGCGGGGCGCCGAGACCCAGTACTTC.

This rearrangement joins TRBV3-1 to TRBJ2-1; TRBD2 matches 8 bases. The junction had 7 bases not matched to a gene; V was cut back by 2 bases and J by 4 bases. Germline CDR1 LGHDT, CDR2 YNNKEL (reference sequence). The CDR3 loop spans 16 amino acids. The CDR3 bases are TGTGCCAGCAGCCAAAGGTCCACGGGAGGGTACAATGAGCAGTTCTTC. This sequence encodes CASSQRSTGGYNEQFF.

There are a few counts of this clonotype. The genes are TRBV6-1 and TRBJ2-7; no clear D. V lost 5 bases, J lost 4 bases, and 9 bases lay in between. The CDR3 runs to 12 residues. Germline CDR1 and CDR2: MNHNS and SASEGT. CDR3: CASSQLGYEQYF. The DNA of the CDR3 is TGTGCCAGCAGTCAGCTAGGGTACGAGCAGTACTTC.

The chain joins TRBV14 to TRBJ2-7; the match to TRBD1 covers 11 bases. The length of the CDR3 is 15 residues. Trimming at V came to 4 bases and at J to 3 bases, leaving 5 bases not matched to a gene. Germline CDR1 SGHDN, CDR2 FVKESK. CDR3 residues: CASSRSGQGVYEQYF. In nucleotides, the CDR3 is TGTGCCAGCAGCCGATCGGGACAGGGGGTCTACGAGCAGTACTTC.

The chain couples TRBV2 to TRBJ2-5; TRBD1 agrees at 11 bases. This CDR3 is 15 amino acids long. Germline V lookup: CDR1 SNHLY, CDR2 FYNNEI. V dropped 7 bases and J dropped 4; count of bases not matched to a gene: 8. The DNA of the CDR3 is TGTGCCAGCACGCCCTCGGGGACAGGGGGAGAGACCCAGTACTTC. Its protein is CASTPSGTGGETQYF.

J is TRBJ2-3 and V is TRBV19, with no clear D. Germline V gene data show CDR1 as LNHDA and CDR2 as SQIVND (reference sequence). The CDR3 spans 13 residues. Trimming stripped 11 bases from V and 0 bases from J, with 12 bases between. The CDR3 reads CASAIASTDTQYF. Here the CDR3 DNA reads TGTGCCTCAGCGATCGCTAGCACAGATACGCAGTATTTT.

The sample holds a few counts of this clonotype. The V call is TRBV24-1, the J call TRBJ2-1; 9 positions agree with TRBD2. The CDR3 is 16 amino acids. Germline V gene sequence: CDR1 KGHDR, CDR2 SFDVKD. V shed 4 bases, J shed 5 bases, and the junction held 8 bases outside the gene matches. The CDR3 bases are TGTGCCACCAGTGAAGCCGGGACTAGCTGGCACAATGAGCAGTTCTTC. Translated: CATSEAGTSWHNEQFF.

At least ten counts were recorded for this clonotype. The chain employs TRBV20-1 and TRBJ1-1; D gene unclear. Germline V gives CDR1 DFQATT, CDR2 SNEGSKA (reference sequence). Trimming removed 3 bases from V and 0 bases from J, with 8 bases in between. The CDR3 runs to 13 residues. For the CDR3, the DNA is TGCAGTGCTAGGGAGGCGTTGAACACTGAAGCTTTCTTT. Translated: CSAREALNTEAFF.

The table lists this clonotype with a few counts. The chain has TRBV3-1 and TRBJ2-5, with D maybe TRBD2 (6 bases). The CDR3 length is 17 residues. V was cut by 4 bases and J by 1 base, with 19 bases left in between. CDR1 LGHDT and CDR2 YNNKEL come from the germline V gene (reference sequence). The CDR3 sequence: CASSLSVTGVPQETQYF. As DNA, the CDR3 is TGTGCCAGCAGCCTATCGGTGACGGGGGTTCCCCAAGAGACCCAGTACTTC.

This clonotype was seen at least ten times. The chain has TRBV20-1 and TRBJ2-2; 7 bases fit TRBD2. CDR1 and CDR2 (germline): DFQATT, SNEGSKA (reference sequence). There are 14 residues in the CDR3. V trimming: 3 bases; J trimming: 4 bases; junction bases outside the gene matches: 5. The chain's CDR3 is CSARGLAATGELFF. In DNA, the CDR3 is TGCAGTGCTAGGGGCCTAGCGGCCACCGGGGAGCTGTTTTTT.

This clonotype was detected only a few times. Here the CDR3 DNA reads TGTGCCTGCTACCGGGGCTTGGGGTTGAACACTGAAGCTTTCTTT. Translation gives CACYRGLGLNTEAFF. The chain joins TRBV30 to TRBJ1-1, with a tentative D call TRBD1 (5 bases). V was cut by 6 bases and J by 0 bases, with 17 bases left in between. CDR1 and CDR2 (germline): GTSNPN, SVGIG (reference sequence). This CDR3 contains 15 residues.

The chain combines TRBV2 with TRBJ2-7; D is possibly TRBD1 (5 bases). The V and J ends lost 5 bases and 9 bases respectively, with 23 bases between them. The CDR3 consists of 15 residues. Germline-derived CDR1 and CDR2 are SNHLY and FYNNEI. The CDR3 DNA follows: TGTGCCAGCAGTCAGGAGCTATCTGGGGCCAGGCGGCAGTACTTC. Translated: CASSQELSGARRQYF.

This clonotype was seen a handful of times. The J gene is TRBJ2-7, the V gene TRBV19; the match to TRBD2 covers 9 bases. Germline V gives CDR1 LNHDA, CDR2 SQIVND (reference sequence). This CDR3 comprises 15 residues. Losses at the gene ends were 3 bases for V and 2 bases for J; bases not matched to a gene: 5. CDR3 amino acids: CASSMGLAGTYEQYF. DNA of the CDR3: TGTGCCAGTAGTATGGGACTAGCAGGAACCTACGAGCAGTACTTC.

This clonotype occurred many times. V is TRBV30 and J is TRBJ1-6; D unclear. The germline V and J ends were trimmed by 3 bases and 1 base, with 10 bases remaining between them. Germline assignment: CDR1 GTSNPN and CDR2 SVGIG (reference sequence). The CDR3 covers 15 residues. The CDR3 sequence is CAWSDESSYNSPLHF. The CDR3 DNA reads as TGTGCCTGGAGCGATGAGAGTTCCTATAATTCACCCCTCCACTTT.

The chain employs TRBV27 and TRBJ2-7; tentative D call: TRBD1 (5 bases). CDR3 size: 15 residues. Germline V CDR1 and CDR2: MNHEY, SMNVEV (reference sequence). The V end was cut by 2 bases, the J end by 3 bases, with 14 bases between. The CDR3: CASSLSLQGSYEQYF. The DNA for the CDR3 is TGTGCCAGCAGTTTAAGTTTGCAGGGAAGCTACGAGCAGTACTTC.

The chain carries TRBV7-9 and TRBJ2-1; 8 bases agree with TRBD2. This CDR3 has 17 residues. V lost 5 bases to trimming and J lost 8 bases; unmatched junction nucleotides: 17. CDR1 is SEHNR, CDR2 FQNEAQ, per germline (reference sequence). CDR3: CASSPKTWGTRIDEQFF. The CDR3 region has the DNA TGTGCCAGCAGCCCTAAAACGTGGGGGACTAGAATCGATGAGCAGTTCTTC. Full variable domain (remainder filled in from reference TRBV7-9 and TRBJ2-1): DTGVSQNPRHKITKRGQNVTFRCDPISEHNRLYWYRQTLGQGPEFLTYFQNEAQLEKSRLLSDRFSAERPKGSFSTLEIQRTEQGDSAMYLCASSPKTWGTRIDEQFFGPGTRLTVL.

This clonotype turned up a few times. V and J are TRBV4-1 and TRBJ2-2, with a possible D match to TRBD1 (6 bases). The germline V and J ends were trimmed by 0 bases and 1 base, with 6 bases remaining between them. There are 15 residues in the CDR3. Germline CDR1 reads MGHRA; CDR2 reads YSYEKL. This chain's CDR3 is CASSQETGNTGELFF. For the CDR3, the DNA is TGCGCCAGCAGCCAAGAGACAGGGAACACCGGGGAGCTGTTTTTT.

The rearrangement joins TRBV2 to TRBJ2-3, with D tentatively TRBD2 (6 bases). The CDR3 extends over 13 amino acids. Trimming removed 3 bases from V and 4 bases from J, with 8 bases in between. The V gene's germline CDR1 is SNHLY and CDR2 FYNNEI. In nucleotides, the CDR3 is TGTGCCAGCAGTGAGGAGGGCCCAGATACGCAGTATTTT. This encodes CASSEEGPDTQYF.

The sample holds a few counts of this clonotype. The rearrangement links TRBV19 to TRBJ1-1; D is undetermined. The germline V gene encodes CDR1 LNHDA and CDR2 SQIVND (reference sequence). Trimming removed 6 bases at V and 6 bases at J, with 11 bases between. The CDR3 contains 12 residues. The DNA of the CDR3 is TGTGCCAGTAGCCTCCTTAACGCTGAAGCTTTCTTT. Protein sequence: CASSLLNAEAFF. The full variable domain, in which reference TRBV19 and TRBJ1-1 provide the parts outside the CDR3, is DGGITQSPKYLFRKEGQNVTLSCEQNLNHDAMYWYRQDPGQGLRLIYYSQIVNDFQKGDIAEGYSVSREKKESFPLTVTSAQKNPTAFYLCASSLLNAEAFFGQGTRLTVV.

The rearrangement uses TRBV27 and TRBJ1-5; the D gene is possibly TRBD1 (6 bases). Trimming took 2 bases from V and 5 from J, leaving 10 bases between them. CDR1 and CDR2 from the germline V gene are MNHEY and SMNVEV (reference sequence). The CDR3 extends over 14 amino acids. CDR3 amino acids: CASSLTRGDQPQHF. The CDR3 DNA is TGTGCCAGCAGTTTAACCAGGGGTGATCAGCCCCAGCATTTT.

This clonotype was found many times. V is TRBV6-2 or TRBV6-3 and J is TRBJ2-7; D is possibly TRBD2 (6 bases). The ends were cut back, 0 bases at V and 6 bases at J, with 18 bases in the middle. The germline CDR1 and CDR2 sequences are MNHEY and SVGEGT. This CDR3 is built from 16 residues. This CDR3 is CASSYSTGETRREQYF. The CDR3 DNA is TGTGCCAGCAGTTACTCGACGGGGGAAACACGCCGCGAGCAGTACTTC.

This clonotype was seen ten or more times. V gene TRBV27 combines with J gene TRBJ2-2, with TRBD2 identical over 9 bases. V shed 5 bases and J 3 bases; nucleotides not matched to a gene: 7. CDR1 is MNHEY and CDR2 is SMNVEV in the germline V gene (reference sequence). The CDR3 sequence is 16 residues long. The CDR3 reads CASSPWTSADTGELFF. CDR3 coding DNA: TGTGCCAGCAGTCCATGGACTAGCGCGGACACCGGGGAGCTGTTTTTT.

This clonotype was found a few times. The genes are TRBV6-2 or TRBV6-3 and TRBJ2-2; no clear D. In germline, CDR1 is MNHEY, CDR2 SVGEGT. There are 10 residues in the CDR3. Trimming left V 6 bases short and J 6 bases short, with 2 bases between. The CDR3 nucleotides are TGTGCCAGCAGGTCCGGGGAGCTGTTTTTT. Translation: CASRSGELFF.

The V gene is TRBV20-1, the J gene TRBJ1-6; 8 bases are a match to TRBD1. The CDR3 has 14 amino acids. Germline loops: CDR1 DFQATT, CDR2 SNEGSKA (reference sequence). With V trimmed by 6 bases and J by 2 bases, 3 bases remained unmatched. The CDR3 DNA reads TGCAGTGCAGAGGACAGGGCCTATAATTCACCCCTCCACTTT. Its translation is CSAEDRAYNSPLHF.